These T cell receptor beta chains were read from a single sample in a study of OX40 agonist ivuxolimab in advanced cancers. Profiling relied on immunoSEQ multiplex PCR, and the TCRdb table lists in-frame clones only, not all of them. The data contain approximately 68,000 clones, 84% of them singletons. The sample consisted of CD4+ or CD8+ T cells sorted from blood, taken in a trial of the OX40 agonist ivuxolimab. These receptors were taken from an adult with an advanced solid tumor such as melanoma, head and neck, liver or kidney cancer. The CDR3 runs from the conserved cysteine through the conserved F or W. The D gene is left open where the match is weak. Clone size is given for some rows only: seen once, a few or many times, or a class if the clone is expanded.

j_gene,len,v_gene,abundance,d_gene,CDR3aa,CDR3nt
TRBJ1-5,13,TRBV7-3,-,TRBD1,CASSTGAEQPQHF,TGTGCCAGCAGTACAGGGGCAGAGCAGCCCCAGCATTTT
TRBJ2-7,14,TRBV6-1,-,-,CASSEWVDGYEQYF,TGTGCCAGCAGTGAATGGGTAGACGGCTACGAGCAGTACTTC
TRBJ2-7,16,TRBV5-4,-,TRBD2,CASSLSGRAGGYEQYF,TGTGCCAGCAGCTTGAGCGGGAGGGCCGGAGGATACGAGCAGTACTTC
TRBJ2-7,14,TRBV4-3,-,TRBD1,CASSQNRDRREQYF,TGCGCCAGCAGCCAAAACAGGGACAGGCGGGAGCAGTACTTC
TRBJ2-5,14,TRBV5-6,-,-,CASSWGRGQETQYF,TGTGCCAGCAGCTGGGGGCGTGGGCAAGAGACCCAGTACTTC
TRBJ1-5,12,TRBV19,-,-,CASSGQFGSQHF,TGTGCCAGCTCGGGACAATTTGGGTCCCAGCATTTT
TRBJ2-7,13,TRBV2,-,TRBD1,CASSGQGWNEQYF,TGTGCCAGCAGTGGACAGGGTTGGAACGAGCAGTACTTC
TRBJ2-2,14,TRBV9,few,-,CASSGDGHTGELFF,TGTGCCAGCAGCGGGGACGGACACACCGGGGAGCTGTTTTTT
TRBJ2-5,11,TRBV2,-,-,CASRGEETQYF,TGTGCCAGCAGGGGAGAGGAGACCCAGTACTTC
TRBJ1-6,15,TRBV19,-,-,CASSIKTGGNSPLHF,TGTGCCAGTAGTATAAAAACAGGTGGAAATTCACCCCTCCACTTT
TRBJ2-1,14,TRBV2,-,-,CASSVQGSYNEQFF,TGTGCCAGCAGTGTTCAGGGTTCCTACAATGAGCAGTTCTTC
TRBJ2-1,16,TRBV19,-,TRBD1,CASSLGQDPFFNEQFF,TGTGCCAGTAGTCTTGGACAGGACCCCTTTTTCAATGAGCAGTTCTTC
TRBJ2-1,11,TRBV2,once,-,CASSEVGEQFF,TGTGCCAGCAGTGAAGTTGGTGAGCAGTTCTTC
TRBJ1-5,15,TRBV2,once,-,CASISDLRSNQPQHF,TGTGCCAGCATCTCGGATCTTAGAAGCAATCAGCCCCAGCATTTT
TRBJ2-7,17,TRBV2,few,TRBD1,CASRGAGQGVRSYEQYF,TGTGCCAGCAGGGGTGCGGGCCAGGGGGTTCGCTCCTACGAGCAGTACTTC
TRBJ1-1,16,TRBV6-1,few,-,CASSEDPLTGNTEAFF,TGTGCCAGCAGTGAAGATCCCCTGACCGGGAACACTGAAGCTTTCTTT
TRBJ2-6,15,TRBV5-4,few,-,CASSPGTSGANVLTF,TGTGCCAGCAGCCCAGGGACCTCTGGGGCCAACGTCCTGACTTTC
TRBJ2-2,13,TRBV2,-,-,CASSPTGSGELFF,TGTGCCAGCAGTCCCACAGGGTCCGGGGAGCTGTTTTTT
TRBJ2-1,15,TRBV5-1,-,TRBD2,CASSHTSGAPNEQFF,TGCGCCAGCAGCCACACTAGCGGGGCCCCCAATGAGCAGTTCTTC
TRBJ1-4,14,TRBV2,-,TRBD1,CASSGQGLNEKLFF,TGTGCCAGCAGTGGACAGGGCCTTAATGAAAAACTGTTTTTT
TRBJ2-5,15,TRBV10-3,-,-,CAISEWGSRQETQYF,TGTGCCATCAGTGAGTGGGGAAGCAGGCAAGAGACCCAGTACTTC
TRBJ1-1,12,TRBV19,-,-,CASSGGKLEAFF,TGTGCCAGTAGTGGGGGGAAACTTGAAGCTTTCTTT
TRBJ2-3,16,TRBV7-9,-,TRBD2,CASSKGLAGGSDTQYF,TGTGCCAGCAGTAAGGGACTAGCGGGAGGGTCAGATACGCAGTATTTT
TRBJ2-1,15,TRBV7-3,few,-,CASSSSSSTGGEQFF,TGTGCCAGCAGCTCATCTAGTTCTACTGGCGGTGAGCAGTTCTTC
TRBJ1-1,13,TRBV2,-,-,CASKGQANTEAFF,TGTGCCAGCAAAGGGCAGGCGAACACTGAAGCTTTCTTT
TRBJ2-3,13,TRBV7-2,-,TRBD1,CASSPDRGDTQYF,TGTGCCAGCAGCCCGGACAGGGGAGATACGCAGTATTTT
TRBJ2-3,17,TRBV7-8,-,-,CASSLSGARGGTDTQYF,TGTGCCAGCAGCTTAAGCGGAGCAAGGGGGGGCACAGATACGCAGTATTTT
TRBJ1-2,11,TRBV18,-,-,CASSPKEGYTF,TGTGCCAGCTCACCCAAAGAAGGCTACACCTTC
TRBJ2-7,13,TRBV5-1,-,-,CASSLRLDAEQYF,TGCGCCAGCAGCCTACGACTGGACGCGGAGCAGTACTTC
TRBJ1-5,13,TRBV6-5,-,-,CASQLGGNQPQHF,TGTGCCAGCCAACTCGGGGGGAATCAGCCCCAGCATTTT
TRBJ2-2,13,TRBV5-5,once,TRBD1,CASGTGNTGELFF,TGTGCCAGCGGGACAGGGAACACCGGGGAGCTGTTTTTT
TRBJ1-3,14,TRBV30,-,-,CAWSVGGPGNTIYF,TGTGCCTGGAGTGTAGGGGGACCTGGAAACACCATATATTTT
TRBJ2-3,10,TRBV20-1,-,-,CSPSGVTQYF,TGCAGTCCCTCCGGGGTTACGCAGTATTTT
TRBJ2-3,15,TRBV6-5,-,TRBD2,CASRRTSQSTDTQYF,TGTGCCAGCCGCCGGACTAGCCAGAGCACAGATACGCAGTATTTT
TRBJ1-6,13,TRBV5-4,few,TRBD1,CASSVYRGPPLHF,TGTGCCAGCAGCGTCTACAGGGGTCCTCCCCTCCACTTT
TRBJ1-2,14,TRBV29-1,once,TRBD1,CSVATGTGGHGYTF,TGCAGCGTCGCCACCGGGACAGGGGGGCATGGCTACACCTTC
TRBJ2-3,14,TRBV7-2,-,-,CASSLTSRTDTQYF,TGTGCCAGCAGCTTAACCTCCCGCACAGATACGCAGTATTTT
TRBJ2-7,13,TRBV28,-,-,CASSLWRVYEQYF,TGTGCCAGCAGTTTATGGAGGGTTTACGAGCAGTACTTC
TRBJ2-3,15,TRBV9,-,-,CASSGNPGATDTQYF,TGTGCCAGCAGCGGGAACCCGGGAGCCACAGATACGCAGTATTTT
TRBJ1-5,15,TRBV30,few,-,CAWSPFGGQNQPQHF,TGTGCCTGGAGCCCCTTTGGAGGACAAAATCAGCCCCAGCATTTT
TRBJ2-2,13,TRBV7-3,-,-,CASSPLGDRELFF,TGTGCCAGCAGCCCCCTAGGGGACCGGGAGCTGTTTTTT
TRBJ2-7,14,TRBV5-6,-,-,CASLTLGRFYEQYF,TGTGCCAGCCTCACTCTTGGACGTTTCTACGAGCAGTACTTC
TRBJ2-7,14,TRBV14,-,TRBD1,CASSRWTGDREQYF,TGTGCCAGCAGCCGCTGGACAGGGGACCGCGAGCAGTACTTC
TRBJ1-2,13,TRBV6-5,-,-,CASSYSQGDGYTF,TGTGCCAGCAGTTACTCGCAGGGCGATGGCTACACCTTC
TRBJ2-5,13,TRBV13,-,-,CASSSYKKGTQYF,TGTGCCAGCAGCTCTTACAAGAAGGGGACCCAGTACTTC
TRBJ2-7,14,TRBV5-1,-,-,CASSLDRVSYEQYF,TGCGCCAGCAGCTTGGATAGGGTTTCCTACGAGCAGTACTTC
TRBJ2-7,14,TRBV2,once,TRBD1,CACSRQGVSYEQYF,TGTGCCTGCTCTAGACAGGGGGTGTCCTACGAGCAGTACTTC
TRBJ2-1,15,TRBV19,-,-,CASSQTISSYNEQFF,TGTGCCAGTAGTCAGACTATCAGCTCCTACAATGAGCAGTTCTTC
TRBJ2-7,13,TRBV23-1,once,-,CASTGTYSYEQYF,TGCGCCAGCACCGGGACATACTCCTACGAGCAGTACTTC
TRBJ2-3,16,TRBV9,-,-,CASSTRQGGPADTQYF,TGTGCCAGCAGCACTCGACAGGGAGGACCCGCAGATACGCAGTATTTT
TRBJ1-2,15,TRBV7-9,once,-,CASSLGEISYYGYTF,TGTGCCAGCAGCTTAGGGGAAATCTCCTACTATGGCTACACCTTC
TRBJ2-5,13,TRBV5-1,-,-,CASNPGQQETQYF,TGCGCCAGCAACCCGGGACAACAAGAGACCCAGTACTTC
TRBJ1-6,16,TRBV18,-,TRBD1,CASSPQGGQGNSPLHF,TGTGCCAGCTCACCTCAGGGGGGCCAGGGTAATTCACCCCTCCACTTT